One sample yielded the 2 T cell receptor beta chains listed below, sequenced in a study of cytomegalovirus exposure and HLA in healthy donors. The PCR contained 60 Vbeta and 13 Jbeta primers. Here immunoSEQ multiplex PCR was the method, and the copy in TCRdb shows in-frame clones only, minus some. The sample shows 150,000 to 200,000 clones, 77% of them seen only once. Sequenced sample: PBMCs. The receptors were sampled from a man aged 45 to 65 in good health and CMV-seropositive.

The chain uses TRBV5-6 and TRBJ1-1, with D uncertain. CDR1 SGHDT and CDR2 YYEEEE come from the germline V gene. V was trimmed by 0 bases and J by 3 bases, leaving 12 bases between them. The CDR3 loop spans 15 amino acids. The chain's CDR3 is CASSLGARSDTEAFF. In DNA form, the CDR3 reads TGTGCCAGCAGCTTGGGGGCGCGAAGTGACACTGAAGCTTTCTTT.

V and J are TRBV7-9 and TRBJ1-1, with TRBD1 matching 7 bases. This CDR3 has 15 amino acids. J was trimmed by 3 bases and V by 4 bases; bases with no gene match: 8. Germline CDR1 is SEHNR and CDR2 is FQNEAQ (reference sequence). This CDR3 reads CASSSPVGQDTEAFF. The CDR3, as DNA: TGTGCCAGCAGCTCCCCCGTCGGACAGGACACTGAAGCTTTCTTT.